This TCR beta chain was recorded in a study of ipilimumab plus nivolumab after autologous stem cell transplantation. Study summary: The DLBCL cohort had primary refractory and relapsed disease, with 18-month progression-free survival of around 84% and 29%.

CDR1 LGHNA and CDR2 YNFKEQ come from the germline V gene. CDR3 length: 18 residues. The V and J ends lost 4 bases and 5 bases, in that order; junction bases with no gene match: 18. This clone was found a few times. TCRdb's table, derived via immunoSEQ multiplex PCR, lists solely in-frame clones and lacks some. The sample lists fewer than 25,000 clones; approximately 85% were seen once. The receptor was derived from a male donor with diffuse large B-cell lymphoma. The specimen was PBMCs, collected in a trial of ipilimumab plus nivolumab as post-transplant consolidation. The rearrangement uses TRBV4-2 and TRBJ2-7, with TRBD1 matching 9 bases. The DNA of the CDR3 is TGTGCCAGCAGCCTAAGGGGGGGGTCGGGACAGGGTTTCCACGAGCAGTACTTC. Translation gives CASSLRGGSGQGFHEQYF.